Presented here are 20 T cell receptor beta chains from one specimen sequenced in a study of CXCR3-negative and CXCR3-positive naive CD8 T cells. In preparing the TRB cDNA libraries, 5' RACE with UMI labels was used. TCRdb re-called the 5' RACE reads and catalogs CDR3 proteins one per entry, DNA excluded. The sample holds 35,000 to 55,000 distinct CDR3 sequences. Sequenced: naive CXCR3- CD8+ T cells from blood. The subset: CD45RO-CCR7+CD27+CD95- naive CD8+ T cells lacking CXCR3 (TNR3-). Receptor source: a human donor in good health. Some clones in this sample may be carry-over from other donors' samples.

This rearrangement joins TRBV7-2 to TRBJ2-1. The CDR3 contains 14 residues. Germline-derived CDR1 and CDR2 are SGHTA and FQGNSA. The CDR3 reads CASSLILENIEQFF. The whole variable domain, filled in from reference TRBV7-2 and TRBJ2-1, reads GAGVSQSPSNKVTEKGKDVELRCDPISGHTALYWYRQSLGQGLEFLIYFQGNSAPDKSGLPSDRFSAERTGGSVSTLTIQRTQQEDSAVYLCASSLILENIEQFFGPGTRLTVL.

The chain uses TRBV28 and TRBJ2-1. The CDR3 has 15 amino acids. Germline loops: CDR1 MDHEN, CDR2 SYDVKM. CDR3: CASSFEGGSYNEQFF.

The CDR3 is CASISYLAGYNEQFF. The chain joins TRBV12-3 or TRBV12-4 to TRBJ2-1; the TCRdb call, TRBD2, lacks DNA for checking. This CDR3 region has 15 residues.

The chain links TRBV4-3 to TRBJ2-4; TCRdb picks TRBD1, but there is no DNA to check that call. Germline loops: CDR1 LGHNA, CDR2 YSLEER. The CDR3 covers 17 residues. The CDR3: CASSQDHWLGGKNIQYF.

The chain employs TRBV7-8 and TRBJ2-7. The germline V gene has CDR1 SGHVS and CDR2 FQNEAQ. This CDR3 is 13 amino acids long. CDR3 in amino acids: CASTTEVISEQYF.

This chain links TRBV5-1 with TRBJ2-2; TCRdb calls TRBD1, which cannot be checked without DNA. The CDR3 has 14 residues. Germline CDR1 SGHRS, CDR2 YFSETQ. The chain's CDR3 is CASSFRGNTGELFF. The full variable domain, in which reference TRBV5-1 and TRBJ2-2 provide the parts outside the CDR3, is KAGVTQTPRYLIKTRGQQVTLSCSPISGHRSVSWYQQTPGQGLQFLFEYFSETQRNKGNFPGRFSGRQFSNSRSEMNVSTLELGDSALYLCASSFRGNTGELFFGEGSRLTVL.

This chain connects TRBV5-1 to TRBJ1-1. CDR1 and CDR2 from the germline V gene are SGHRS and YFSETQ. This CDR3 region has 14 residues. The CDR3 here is CASSLARVNTEAFF.

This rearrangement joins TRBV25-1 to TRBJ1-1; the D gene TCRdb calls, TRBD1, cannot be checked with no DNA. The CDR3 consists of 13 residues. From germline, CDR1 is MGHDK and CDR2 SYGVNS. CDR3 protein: CASSEQGWTEAFF.

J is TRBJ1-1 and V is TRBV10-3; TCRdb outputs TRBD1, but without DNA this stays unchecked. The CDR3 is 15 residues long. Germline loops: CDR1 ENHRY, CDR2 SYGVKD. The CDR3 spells CAISGPGTGNTEAFF.

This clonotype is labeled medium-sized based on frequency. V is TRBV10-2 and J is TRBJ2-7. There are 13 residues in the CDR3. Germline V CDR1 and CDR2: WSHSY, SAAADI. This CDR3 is CATTEGTAYEQYF.

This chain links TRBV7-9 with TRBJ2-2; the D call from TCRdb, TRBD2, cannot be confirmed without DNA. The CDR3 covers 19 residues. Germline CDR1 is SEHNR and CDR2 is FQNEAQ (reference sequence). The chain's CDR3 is CASRGLAGGQAPNTGELFF.

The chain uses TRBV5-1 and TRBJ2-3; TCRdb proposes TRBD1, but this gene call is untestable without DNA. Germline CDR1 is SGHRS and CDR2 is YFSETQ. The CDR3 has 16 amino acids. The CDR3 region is CASSIPKDRGTDTQYF.

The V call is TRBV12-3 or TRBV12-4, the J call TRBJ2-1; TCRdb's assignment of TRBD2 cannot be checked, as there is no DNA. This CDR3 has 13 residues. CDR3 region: CASLLAAYNEQFF.

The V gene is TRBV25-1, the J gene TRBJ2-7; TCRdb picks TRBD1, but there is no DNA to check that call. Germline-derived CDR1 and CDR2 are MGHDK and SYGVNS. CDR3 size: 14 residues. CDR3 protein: CASSDGRDPLEQYF.

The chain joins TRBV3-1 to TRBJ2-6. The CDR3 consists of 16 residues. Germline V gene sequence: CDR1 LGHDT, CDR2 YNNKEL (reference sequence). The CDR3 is CASSQGESSGANVLTF.

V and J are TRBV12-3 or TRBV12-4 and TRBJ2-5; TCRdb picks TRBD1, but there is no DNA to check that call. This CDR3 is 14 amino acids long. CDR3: CASRPTGGGETQYF.

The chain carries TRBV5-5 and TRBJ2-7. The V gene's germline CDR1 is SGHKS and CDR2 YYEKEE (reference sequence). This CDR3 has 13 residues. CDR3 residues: CASSPTEAWEQYF.

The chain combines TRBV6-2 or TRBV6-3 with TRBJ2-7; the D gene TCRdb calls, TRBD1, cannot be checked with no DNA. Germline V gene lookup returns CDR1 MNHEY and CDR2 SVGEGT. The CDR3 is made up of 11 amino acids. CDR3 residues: CASSGGYEQYF.

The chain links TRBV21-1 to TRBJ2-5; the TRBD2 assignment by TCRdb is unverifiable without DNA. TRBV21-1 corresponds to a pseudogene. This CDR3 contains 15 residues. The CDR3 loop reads CASSKVGRAQETQYF.

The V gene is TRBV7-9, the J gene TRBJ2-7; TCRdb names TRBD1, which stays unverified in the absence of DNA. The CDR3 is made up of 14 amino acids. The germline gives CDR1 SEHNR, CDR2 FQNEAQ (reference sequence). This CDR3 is CASSPTGANAEQYF.